The clone carrying this T cell receptor (beta chain) was observed at least ten times. The antigen is not known. The data are from a study of T-cell reconstitution after alpha-beta-depleted transplantation in children. Unique molecular identifiers featured in how the TCRbeta library was prepared. TCRdb independently ran MiXCR on the PCR reads; one entry per CDR3 protein. The sample gives 200,000 to 250,000 distinct CDR3 sequences, roughly a tenth of which show up once; roughly 27% is in the top ten. The CDR3 totals 14 residues. V lost 10 bases, J lost 4 bases, and 18 bases lay in between. Germline V gives CDR1 SGHTA, CDR2 FQGNSA. Findings of the study overall: Roughly two months post-transplant, alpha-beta T cells reportedly originated from several hundred graft clones that had expanded. Fresh T-cell production supplied most of the T-cell counts and diversity seen one year after transplant. Recipient T cells and thymic progenitors that survived were the source of the high TCRbeta diversity seen at day 60 in some patients.

The TCR was taken from a child less than two years old with acute myeloid leukemia, due to receive a stem cell transplant. This chain links TRBV7-2 with TRBJ2-3; tentative D call: TRBD2 (6 bases). This specimen was PBMCs, taken before TCRalphabeta/CD19-depleted stem cell transplant. The CDR3 here is CATGGGDKSDTQYF. CDR3 nucleotide sequence: TGTGCCACAGGAGGCGGGGATAAGTCAGATACGCAGTATTTT.